This TCR beta chain was recovered during a study of T cell repertoires and Cas9 in healthy adults. At the level of the study: CD4 and CD8 compartments: SpCas9-reactive T cells profiled for potency, cytotoxicity, lineage.

Generated by immunoSEQ multiplex PCR, the TCRdb table keeps only in-frame clones and is missing some. The top ten hold about 2.1% of the sample, which has approximately 15,000 clones, about 89% seen once. The CDR3 totals 14 residues. Germline V gene sequence: CDR1 MNHEY, CDR2 SMNVEV (reference sequence). Trimming shortened V by 4 bases and J by 4 bases, and 10 bases separated the two germline ends. With regard to this clone: Its antigen is undetermined.

Findings and limits, study-wide: In vitro, SpCas9-reactive Tregs were reported to curb effector T cell proliferation and function.

What was sequenced was Tregs (CD4+, CD25+, CD127-, CD137-, CD154-) from PBMCs; culture status not recorded. The chain has TRBV27 and TRBJ1-4; D call uncertain. This TCR came from a human donor in good health. This CDR3 reads CASSYRSFNEKLFF. CDR3 nucleotide sequence: TGTGCCAGCAGTTACCGGTCTTTTAATGAAAAACTGTTTTTT.